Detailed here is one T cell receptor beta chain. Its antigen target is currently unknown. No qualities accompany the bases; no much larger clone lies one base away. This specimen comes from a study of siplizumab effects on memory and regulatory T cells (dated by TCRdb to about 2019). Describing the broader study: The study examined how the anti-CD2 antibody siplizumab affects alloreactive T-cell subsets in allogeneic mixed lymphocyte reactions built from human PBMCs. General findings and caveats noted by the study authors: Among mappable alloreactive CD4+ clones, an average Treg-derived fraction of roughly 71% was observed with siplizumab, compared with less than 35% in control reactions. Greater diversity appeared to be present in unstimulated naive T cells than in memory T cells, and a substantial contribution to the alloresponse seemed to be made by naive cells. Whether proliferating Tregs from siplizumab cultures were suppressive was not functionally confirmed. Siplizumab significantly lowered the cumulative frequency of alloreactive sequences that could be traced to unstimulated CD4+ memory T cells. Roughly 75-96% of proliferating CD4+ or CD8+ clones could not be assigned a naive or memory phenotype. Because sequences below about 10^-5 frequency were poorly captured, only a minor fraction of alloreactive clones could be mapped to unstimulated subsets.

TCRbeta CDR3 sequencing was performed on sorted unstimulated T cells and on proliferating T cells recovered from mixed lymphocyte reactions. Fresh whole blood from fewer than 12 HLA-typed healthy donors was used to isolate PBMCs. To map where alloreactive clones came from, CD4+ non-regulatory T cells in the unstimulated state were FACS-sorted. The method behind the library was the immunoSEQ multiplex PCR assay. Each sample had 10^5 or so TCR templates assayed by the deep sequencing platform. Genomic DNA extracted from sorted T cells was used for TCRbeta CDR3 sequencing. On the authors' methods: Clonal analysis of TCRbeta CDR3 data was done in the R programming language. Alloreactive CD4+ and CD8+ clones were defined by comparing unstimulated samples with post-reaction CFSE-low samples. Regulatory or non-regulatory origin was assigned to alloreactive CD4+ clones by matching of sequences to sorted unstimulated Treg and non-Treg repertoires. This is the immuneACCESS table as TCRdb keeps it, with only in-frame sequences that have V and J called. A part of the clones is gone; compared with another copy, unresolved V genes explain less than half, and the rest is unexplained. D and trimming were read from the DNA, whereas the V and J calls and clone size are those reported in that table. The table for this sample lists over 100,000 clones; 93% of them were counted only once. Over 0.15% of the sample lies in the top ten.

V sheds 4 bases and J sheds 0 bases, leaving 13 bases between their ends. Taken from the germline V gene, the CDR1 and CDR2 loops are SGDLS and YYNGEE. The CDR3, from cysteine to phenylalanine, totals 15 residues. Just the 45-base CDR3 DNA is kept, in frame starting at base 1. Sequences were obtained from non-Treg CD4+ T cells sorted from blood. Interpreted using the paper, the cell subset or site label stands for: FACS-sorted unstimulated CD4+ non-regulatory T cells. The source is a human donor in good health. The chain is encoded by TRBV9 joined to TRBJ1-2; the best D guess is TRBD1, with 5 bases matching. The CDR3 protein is CASSRGYQTNYGYTF. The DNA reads TGTGCCAGCAGCCGGGGGTACCAAACTAACTATGGCTACACCTTC.